This is a list of T cell receptor beta chains from one sample in a study of blood T cell repertoires in COVID-19. Measured with immunoSEQ multiplex PCR; TCRdb has only the in-frame clones, and not every one. The data contain 60,000 or so clones, roughly 70% of them singletons. Sequencing was carried out using PBMCs or T cells enriched from blood (not recorded which). The receptors were gathered from a woman aged 55-75 years who had been exposed to COVID-19. The CDR3 runs from the conserved cysteine through the conserved F or W. Fields, in order: CDR3 length, D gene, V gene, J gene, clone size, CDR3 protein, CDR3 DNA. A D gene is named only where the DNA matches it firmly. Clone size is given for some rows only: seen once, a few or many times, or a class if the clone is expanded.

length: 14; D: TRBD1; V: TRBV7-2; J: TRBJ1-2; size: once; CDR3: CASSPRGQRFGYTF; DNA: TGTGCCAGCAGCCCGAGGGGACAGAGATTTGGCTACACCTTC
length: 15; D: -; V: TRBV14; J: TRBJ1-4; size: many; CDR3: CASSQDLTDLGKLFF; DNA: TGTGCCAGCAGCCAAGATCTGACAGATTTAGGAAAACTGTTTTTT
length: 13; D: TRBD2; V: TRBV10-3; J: TRBJ2-7; size: -; CDR3: CAISSGTTYEQYF; DNA: TGTGCCATCAGCTCCGGGACTACCTACGAGCAGTACTTC
length: 15; D: TRBD1; V: TRBV9; J: TRBJ1-2; size: -; CDR3: CASSVGQGQNYGYTF; DNA: TGTGCCAGCAGCGTGGGACAGGGCCAAAACTATGGCTACACCTTC
length: 12; D: -; V: TRBV7-9; J: TRBJ2-7; size: -; CDR3: CASSPDQGEQYF; DNA: TGTGCCAGCAGCCCCGATCAGGGGGAGCAGTACTTC
length: 15; D: TRBD1; V: TRBV7-9; J: TRBJ1-1; size: -; CDR3: CASSSRDSRNTEAFF; DNA: TGTGCCAGCAGTTCCCGGGACAGTAGGAACACTGAAGCTTTCTTT
length: 13; D: -; V: TRBV30; J: TRBJ2-7; size: few; CDR3: CAWSAVLTYEQYF; DNA: TGTGCCTGGAGTGCGGTCCTGACCTACGAGCAGTACTTC
length: 16; D: -; V: TRBV3-1/TRBV3-2; J: TRBJ1-3; size: -; CDR3: CASSQRVTRAGNTIYF; DNA: TGTGCCAGCAGCCAGAGGGTAACGAGGGCTGGAAACACCATATATTTT
length: 14; D: -; V: TRBV9; J: TRBJ1-1; size: few; CDR3: CASSVGGAVAEAFF; DNA: TGTGCCAGCAGCGTAGGGGGCGCGGTCGCTGAAGCTTTCTTT
length: 16; D: TRBD2; V: TRBV5-5; J: TRBJ2-7; size: -; CDR3: CASSQRRGAGSYEQYF; DNA: TGTGCCAGCAGCCAACGGCGGGGGGCTGGATCCTACGAGCAGTACTTC